The sequence of this T cell receptor (beta chain) was determined in a study of human T cells and chemical hapten exposure (dated by TCRdb to the early 2020s). In the study overall: For sensitization, 2% DPC in acetone was applied to a roughly 2 cm by roughly 2 cm area of upper inner arm skin. Weekly therapeutic DPC doses were additionally applied to the scalp of patients throughout the roughly 24-week study period. Patch testing was performed on the upper back with Finn chambers containing 0.01% DPC, and the patch tests were scored after 6 days according to International Contact Dermatitis Research Group standards. Most of the patients in the cohort were female, and the cohort covered alopecia areata with under or over 50% scalp involvement, alopecia totalis and alopecia universalis. Libraries were pooled for sequencing, and variation in per-sample TCR yields was attributed mainly to small differences in library volumes within the pool. In alopecia patients, the study followed how the peripheral blood TCR repertoire changed in vivo over primary and secondary sensitization to diphenylcyclopropenone (DPC), a hapten. Patient blood was sampled pre-sensitization (week 0) and at 2, 6 and about 24 weeks after DPC sensitization. For TCR sequencing, blood came from 25 to 35 alopecia patients at anywhere from one to four time points (pre-sensitization, 2, 6 and 24 weeks). The investigation overall reported the following: Compared with pre-sensitization or healthy control sets, expanded TCRs formed significantly more large CDR3 similarity clusters, which is consistent with antigen-driven responses. DPC sensitization did not change how many TCRs were above 1 in 1000 frequency, and no evidence was found of alterations in global repertoire structure. Patch test score was positively correlated with the number of PT1 expanded TCRs, with significance at thresholds 8, 16 and 32 but not at 4. Alopecia, a presumed autoimmune disease, was present in all patients, so the immune response of the patients might differ from that of healthy individuals. Repeated subsampling changed both the strength of the expansion versus patch-test correlation and the threshold at which that correlation became significant.

The germline V gene (reference sequence) gives CDR1 as LGHDT and CDR2 as YNNKEL. The CDR3 spans 16 residues, from the cysteine through the phenylalanine. The kept DNA is CDR3 alone, 48 bases in frame from the first base. V and J lose 0 bases and 2 bases, and a span of 13 bases separates them. Note on this clonotype: The antigen it binds to is not known. No clone much larger than this one lies a single base away; base qualities are absent.

Receptor amplification or capture employed RACE. Sequencing instrument: NextSeq 500. During library preparation, unique molecular identifiers were attached to individual cDNA molecules so that TCRs could be counted quantitatively and reproducibly. Each blood RNA sample was used to sequence both TCR alpha and TCR beta chains. In the authors' own workflow: The median number of TCRs per sample was roughly 98,000, ranging from about 20,000 to 750,000. The Decombinator software suite was used to annotate V, J and CDR3 in the TCR reads. For PS versus PT1 abundance plots, all samples were subsampled to the same number of TCRs (28,000). Expanded TCRs were defined as absent before sensitization and observed at least eight times at the 2-week time point. In-frame beta chains were kept once TCRdb had trimmed the public reads at Q25 with fastp and called clones with MiXCR. Each entry merges the rows of one CDR3 protein and shows their most common DNA and genes. The V and J calls shown here were made by TCRdb, not taken from the authors' results. For this sample the table gives about 97,000 distinct CDR3 sequences, of which less than 35% were detected only once. Approximately 10% of the sample is taken by the ten largest.

The sample's time point label, in plain terms: patch test 3, about 24 weeks after DPC sensitization. Per the publication, the treatment or condition label means: therapeutic diphenylcyclopropenone sensitization with weekly scalp DPC. Blood at each patch-test visit was drawn before the patch test was applied. Patients were considered eligible if aged 18 to 70, diagnosed with alopecia and deemed suitable for DPC therapy, and patients were excluded if pregnant. Total RNA was isolated from unfractionated whole blood collected in Tempus Blood RNA tubes. The sequence derives from a man in his forties with alopecia areata. Some clones in this sample may be carry-over from other donors' samples. This chain joins TRBV3-1 to TRBJ2-5; TRBD2 is a weak D gene call, 5 bases matching. The specimen was whole blood, collected in connection with sensitization to the hapten diphenylcyclopropenone (DPC). This receptor has the CDR3 CASSQESDWRQETQYF. The nucleotide sequence reads as follows: TGTGCCAGCAGCCAAGAATCGGACTGGAGGCAAGAGACCCAGTACTTC.